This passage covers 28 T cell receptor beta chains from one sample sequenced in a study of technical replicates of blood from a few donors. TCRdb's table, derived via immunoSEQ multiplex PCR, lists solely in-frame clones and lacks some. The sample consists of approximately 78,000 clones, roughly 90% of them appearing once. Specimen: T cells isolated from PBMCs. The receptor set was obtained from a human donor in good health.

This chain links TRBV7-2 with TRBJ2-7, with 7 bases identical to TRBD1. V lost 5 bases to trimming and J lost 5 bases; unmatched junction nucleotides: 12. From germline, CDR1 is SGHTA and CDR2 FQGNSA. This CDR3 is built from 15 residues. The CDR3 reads CASSGLRTGRNEQYF. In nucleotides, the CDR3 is TGTGCCAGCAGCGGCCTCCGGACAGGACGAAACGAGCAGTACTTC.

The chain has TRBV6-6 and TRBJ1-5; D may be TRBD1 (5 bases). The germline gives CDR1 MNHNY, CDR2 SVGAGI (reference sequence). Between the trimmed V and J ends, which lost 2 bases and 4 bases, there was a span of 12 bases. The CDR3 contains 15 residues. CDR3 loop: CASSYGPDTNQPQHF. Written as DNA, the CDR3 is TGTGCCAGCAGTTACGGTCCGGACACGAATCAGCCCCAGCATTTT.

CDR3: CASSLHRLSEAFF. In DNA form, the CDR3 reads TGTGCCAGCAGCCTGCACAGGCTTTCTGAAGCTTTCTTT. The V gene is TRBV6-1, the J gene TRBJ1-1; TRBD1 is a possible D gene (5 bases). CDR3 length: 13 residues. Trimming left V 6 bases short and J 6 bases short, with 14 bases between. The V gene's germline CDR1 is MNHNS and CDR2 SASEGT.

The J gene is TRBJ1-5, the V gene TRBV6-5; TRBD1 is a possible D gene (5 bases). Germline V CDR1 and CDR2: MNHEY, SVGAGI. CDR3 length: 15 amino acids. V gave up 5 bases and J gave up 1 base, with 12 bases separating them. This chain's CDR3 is CASSSGGWSNQPQHF. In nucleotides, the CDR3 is TGTGCCAGCAGTAGCGGGGGGTGGAGCAATCAGCCCCAGCATTTT.

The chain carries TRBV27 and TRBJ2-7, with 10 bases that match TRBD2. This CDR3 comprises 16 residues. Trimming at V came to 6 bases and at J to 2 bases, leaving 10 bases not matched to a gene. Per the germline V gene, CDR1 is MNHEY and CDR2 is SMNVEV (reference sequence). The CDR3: CASRRQGTSETYEQYF. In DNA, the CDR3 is TGTGCCAGCAGACGACAGGGGACTAGCGAGACCTACGAGCAGTACTTC.

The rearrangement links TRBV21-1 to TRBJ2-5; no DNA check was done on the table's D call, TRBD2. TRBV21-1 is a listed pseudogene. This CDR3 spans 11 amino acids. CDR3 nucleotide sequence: TGTGCCAGCAGGGAGAAGGAGACCCAGTACTTC. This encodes CASREKETQYF.

The CDR3 sequence: CASSSFYWTVPTYEQYF. In nucleotides, the CDR3 is TGTGCCAGCAGTTCCTTCTACTGGACAGTTCCGACCTACGAGCAGTACTTC. The V gene is TRBV27, the J gene TRBJ2-7; perhaps TRBD1 as D (6 bases). Germline V gene data show CDR1 as MNHEY and CDR2 as SMNVEV (reference sequence). Trimming shortened V by 4 bases and J by 2 bases, and 21 bases separated the two germline ends. This CDR3 is 17 amino acids long.

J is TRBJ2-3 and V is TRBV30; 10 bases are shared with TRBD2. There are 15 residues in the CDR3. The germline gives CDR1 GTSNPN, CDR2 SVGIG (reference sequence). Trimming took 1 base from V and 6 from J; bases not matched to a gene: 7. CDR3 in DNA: TGTGCCTGGAGTGCCCTAGCGGGAGTATGGGATACGCAGTATTTT. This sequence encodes CAWSALAGVWDTQYF.

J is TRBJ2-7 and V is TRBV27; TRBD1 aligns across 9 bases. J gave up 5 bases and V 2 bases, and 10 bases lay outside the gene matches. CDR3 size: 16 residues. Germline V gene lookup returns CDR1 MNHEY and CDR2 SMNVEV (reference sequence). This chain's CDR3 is CASSLIGGTGIHEQYF. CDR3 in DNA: TGTGCCAGCAGTTTAATAGGAGGGACAGGGATCCACGAGCAGTACTTC.

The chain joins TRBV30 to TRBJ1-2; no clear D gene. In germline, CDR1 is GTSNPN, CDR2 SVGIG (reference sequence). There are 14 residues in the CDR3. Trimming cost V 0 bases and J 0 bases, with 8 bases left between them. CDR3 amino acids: CAWSVTSSNYGYTF. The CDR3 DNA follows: TGTGCCTGGAGTGTGACAAGTTCTAACTATGGCTACACCTTC.

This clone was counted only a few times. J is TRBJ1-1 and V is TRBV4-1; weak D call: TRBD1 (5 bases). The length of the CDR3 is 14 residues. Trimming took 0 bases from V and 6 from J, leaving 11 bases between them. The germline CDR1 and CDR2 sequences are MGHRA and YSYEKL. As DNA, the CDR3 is TGCGCCAGCAGCCAAGACAGGGAAATCCCTGAAGCTTTCTTT. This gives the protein CASSQDREIPEAFF.

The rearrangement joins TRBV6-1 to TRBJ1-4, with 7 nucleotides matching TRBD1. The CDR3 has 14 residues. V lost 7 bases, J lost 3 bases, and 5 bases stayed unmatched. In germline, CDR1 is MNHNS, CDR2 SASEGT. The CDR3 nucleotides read TGTGCCAGCACCAGGGGGTGGTCTAATGAAAAACTGTTTTTT. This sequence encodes CASTRGWSNEKLFF.

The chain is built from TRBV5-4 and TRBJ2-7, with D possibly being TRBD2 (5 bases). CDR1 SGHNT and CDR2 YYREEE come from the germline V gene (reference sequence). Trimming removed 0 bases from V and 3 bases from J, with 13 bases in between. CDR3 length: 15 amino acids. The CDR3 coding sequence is TGTGCCAGCAGCTTGGCCAGCGGTTACGACTACGAGCAGTACTTC. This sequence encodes CASSLASGYDYEQYF.

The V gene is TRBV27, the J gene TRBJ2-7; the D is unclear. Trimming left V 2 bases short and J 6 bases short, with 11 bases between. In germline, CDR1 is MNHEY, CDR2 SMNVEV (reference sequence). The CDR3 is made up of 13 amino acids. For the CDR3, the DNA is TGTGCCAGCAGTTTAGCCCCCGCAGGCGAGCAGTACTTC. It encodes CASSLAPAGEQYF.

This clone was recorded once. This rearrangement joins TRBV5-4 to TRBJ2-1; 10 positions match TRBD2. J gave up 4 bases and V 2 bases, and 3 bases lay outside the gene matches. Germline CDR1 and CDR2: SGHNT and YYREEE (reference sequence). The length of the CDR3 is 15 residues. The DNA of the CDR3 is TGTGCCAGCAGCTTAGCGGGAGGGCTATACAATGAGCAGTTCTTC. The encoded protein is CASSLAGGLYNEQFF.

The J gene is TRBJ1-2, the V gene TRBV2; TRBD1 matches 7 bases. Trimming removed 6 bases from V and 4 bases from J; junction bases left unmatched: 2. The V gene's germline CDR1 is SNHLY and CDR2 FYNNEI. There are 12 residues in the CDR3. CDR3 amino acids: CASRAGGYGYTF. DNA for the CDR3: TGTGCCAGCAGGGCAGGGGGCTATGGCTACACCTTC.

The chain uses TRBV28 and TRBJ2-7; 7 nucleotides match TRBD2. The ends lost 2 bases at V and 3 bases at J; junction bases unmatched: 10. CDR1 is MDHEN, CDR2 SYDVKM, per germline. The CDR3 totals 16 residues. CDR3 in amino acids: CASSLMVRGSIYEQYF. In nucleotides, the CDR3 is TGTGCCAGCAGTTTAATGGTTCGCGGGAGCATCTACGAGCAGTACTTC.

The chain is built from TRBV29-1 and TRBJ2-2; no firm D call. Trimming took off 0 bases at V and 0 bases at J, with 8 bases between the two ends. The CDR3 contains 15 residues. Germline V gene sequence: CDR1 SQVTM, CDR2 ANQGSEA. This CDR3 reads CSVEDPSSNTGELFF. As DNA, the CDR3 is TGCAGCGTTGAAGATCCTTCCTCGAACACCGGGGAGCTGTTTTTT.

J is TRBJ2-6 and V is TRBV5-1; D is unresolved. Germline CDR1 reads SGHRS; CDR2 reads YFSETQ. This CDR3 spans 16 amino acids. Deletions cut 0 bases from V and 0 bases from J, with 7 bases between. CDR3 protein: CASSLDSNSGANVLTF. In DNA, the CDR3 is TGCGCCAGCAGCTTGGACAGCAACTCTGGGGCCAACGTCCTGACTTTC. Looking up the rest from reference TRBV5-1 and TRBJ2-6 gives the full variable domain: KAGVTQTPRYLIKTRGQQVTLSCSPISGHRSVSWYQQTPGQGLQFLFEYFSETQRNKGNFPGRFSGRQFSNSRSEMNVSTLELGDSALYLCASSLDSNSGANVLTFGAGSRLTVL.

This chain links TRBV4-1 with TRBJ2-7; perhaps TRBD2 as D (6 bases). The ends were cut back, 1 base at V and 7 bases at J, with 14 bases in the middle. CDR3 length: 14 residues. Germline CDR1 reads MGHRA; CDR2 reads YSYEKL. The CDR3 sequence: CASSQARGGSEQYF. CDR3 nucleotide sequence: TGCGCCAGCAGCCAAGCCCGGGGAGGTTCGGAGCAGTACTTC.

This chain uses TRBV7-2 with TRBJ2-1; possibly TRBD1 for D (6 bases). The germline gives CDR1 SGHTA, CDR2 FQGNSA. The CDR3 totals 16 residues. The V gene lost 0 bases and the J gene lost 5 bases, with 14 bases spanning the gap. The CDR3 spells CASSLALGAIDNEQFF. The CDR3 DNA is TGTGCCAGCAGCTTAGCGCTGGGGGCTATCGACAATGAGCAGTTCTTC.

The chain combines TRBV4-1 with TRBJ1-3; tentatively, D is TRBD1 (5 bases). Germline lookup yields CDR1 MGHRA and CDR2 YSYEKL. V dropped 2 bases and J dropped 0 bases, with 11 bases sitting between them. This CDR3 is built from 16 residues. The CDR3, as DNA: TGCGCCAGCAGCCAACAAGCAGGGAACTCTGGAAACACCATATATTTT. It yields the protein CASSQQAGNSGNTIYF.

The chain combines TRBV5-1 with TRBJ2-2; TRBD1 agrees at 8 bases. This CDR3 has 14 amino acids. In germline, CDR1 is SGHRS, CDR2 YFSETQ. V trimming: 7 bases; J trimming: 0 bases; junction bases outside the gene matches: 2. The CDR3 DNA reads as TGCGCCAGCTTACAGGGGGCGAACACCGGGGAGCTGTTTTTT. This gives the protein CASLQGANTGELFF. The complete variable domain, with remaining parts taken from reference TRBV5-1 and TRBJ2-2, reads KAGVTQTPRYLIKTRGQQVTLSCSPISGHRSVSWYQQTPGQGLQFLFEYFSETQRNKGNFPGRFSGRQFSNSRSEMNVSTLELGDSALYLCASLQGANTGELFFGEGSRLTVL.

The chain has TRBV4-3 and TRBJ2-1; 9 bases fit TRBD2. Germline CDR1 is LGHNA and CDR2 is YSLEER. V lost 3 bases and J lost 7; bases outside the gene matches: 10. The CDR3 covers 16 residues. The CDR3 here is CASSQDTGTSSNEQFF. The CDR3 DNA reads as TGCGCCAGCAGCCAGGATACCGGGACTAGCTCGAATGAGCAGTTCTTC.

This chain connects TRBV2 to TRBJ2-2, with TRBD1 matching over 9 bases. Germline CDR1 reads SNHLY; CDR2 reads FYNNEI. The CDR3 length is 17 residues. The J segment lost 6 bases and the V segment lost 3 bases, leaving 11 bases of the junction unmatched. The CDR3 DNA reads TGTGCCAGCAGTGATAGACTTGCGGGACAGGGCCCCGGGGAGCTGTTTTTT. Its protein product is CASSDRLAGQGPGELFF. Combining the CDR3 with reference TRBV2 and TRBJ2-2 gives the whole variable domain EPEVTQTPSHQVTQMGQEVILRCVPISNHLYFYWYRQILGQKVEFLVSFYNNEISEKSEIFDDQFSVERPDGSNFTLKIRSTKLEDSAMYFCASSDRLAGQGPGELFFGEGSRLTVL.

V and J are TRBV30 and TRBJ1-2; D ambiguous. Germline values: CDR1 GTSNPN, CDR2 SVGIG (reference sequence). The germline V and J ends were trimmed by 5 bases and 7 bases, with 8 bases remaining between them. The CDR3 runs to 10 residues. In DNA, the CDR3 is TGTGCCTGGGGAGGCCGTGGCTACACCTTC. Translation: CAWGGRGYTF. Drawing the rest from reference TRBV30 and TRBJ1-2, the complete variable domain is SQTIHQWPATLVQPVGSPLSLECTVEGTSNPNLYWYRQAAGRGLQLLFYSVGIGQISSEVPQNLSASRPQDRQFILSSKKLLLSDSGFYLCAWGGRGYTFGSGTRLTVV.

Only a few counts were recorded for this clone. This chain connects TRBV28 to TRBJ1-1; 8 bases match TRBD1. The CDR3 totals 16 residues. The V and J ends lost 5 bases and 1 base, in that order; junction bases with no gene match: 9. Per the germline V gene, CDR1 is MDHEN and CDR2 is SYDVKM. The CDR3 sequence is CASSDRYRGKNTEAFF. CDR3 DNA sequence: TGTGCCAGCAGTGACCGGTACAGGGGGAAGAACACTGAAGCTTTCTTT.

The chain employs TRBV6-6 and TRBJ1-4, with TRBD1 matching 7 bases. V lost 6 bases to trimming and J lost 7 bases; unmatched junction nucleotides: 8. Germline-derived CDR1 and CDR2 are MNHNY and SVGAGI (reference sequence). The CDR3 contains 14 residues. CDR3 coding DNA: TGTGCCAGCAGAGCTGGGACAGAGTTTGAAAAACTGTTTTTT. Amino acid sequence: CASRAGTEFEKLFF.